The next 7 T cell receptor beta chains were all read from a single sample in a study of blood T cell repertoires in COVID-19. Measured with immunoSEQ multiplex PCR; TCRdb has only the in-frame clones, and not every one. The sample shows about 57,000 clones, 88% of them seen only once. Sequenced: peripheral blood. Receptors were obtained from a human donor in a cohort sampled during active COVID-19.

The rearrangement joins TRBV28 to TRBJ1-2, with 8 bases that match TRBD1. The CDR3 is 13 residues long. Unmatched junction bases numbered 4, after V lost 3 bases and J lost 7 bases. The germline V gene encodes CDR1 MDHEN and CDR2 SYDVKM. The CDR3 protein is CASSLQGARGYTF. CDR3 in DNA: TGTGCCAGCAGTTTGCAGGGGGCGCGTGGCTACACCTTC.

DNA of the CDR3: TGTGCCAGCTCACCAGGGACAGTCCGACAAGAGACCCAGTACTTC. Encoded protein: CASSPGTVRQETQYF. This chain joins TRBV18 and TRBJ2-5, with TRBD1 identical over 7 bases. CDR1 is KGHSH and CDR2 is LQKENI in the germline V gene. With V trimmed by 2 bases and J by 2 bases, 5 bases remained unmatched. CDR3 size: 15 residues.

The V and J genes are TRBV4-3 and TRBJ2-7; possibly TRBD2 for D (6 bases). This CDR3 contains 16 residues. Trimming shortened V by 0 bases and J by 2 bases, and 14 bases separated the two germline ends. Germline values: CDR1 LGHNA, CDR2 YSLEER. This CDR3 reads CASSQELASGAYEQYF. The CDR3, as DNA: TGCGCCAGCAGCCAAGAACTAGCTTCGGGGGCCTACGAGCAGTACTTC.

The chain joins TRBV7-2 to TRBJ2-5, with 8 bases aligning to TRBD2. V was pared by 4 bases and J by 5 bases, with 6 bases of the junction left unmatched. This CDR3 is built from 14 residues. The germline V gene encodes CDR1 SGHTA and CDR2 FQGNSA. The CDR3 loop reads CASSSGLAAETQYF. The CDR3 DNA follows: TGTGCCAGCAGCTCCGGACTAGCTGCGGAGACCCAGTACTTC.

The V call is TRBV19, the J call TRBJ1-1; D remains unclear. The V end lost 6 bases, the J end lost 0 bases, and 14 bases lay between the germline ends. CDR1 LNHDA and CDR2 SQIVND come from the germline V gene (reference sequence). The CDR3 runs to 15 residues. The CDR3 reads CASSASMVMNTEAFF. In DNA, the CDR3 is TGTGCCAGTAGCGCCTCTATGGTCATGAACACTGAAGCTTTCTTT.

The DNA for the CDR3 is TGTGCCAGCAGTGAGGGACAAATATTGGGTGGCTACACCTTC. Translation: CASSEGQILGGYTF. V and J are TRBV6-1 and TRBJ1-2, with a tentative D call TRBD1 (6 bases). The V end was cut by 3 bases, the J end by 7 bases, with 15 bases between. The CDR3 extends over 14 amino acids. Germline V CDR1 and CDR2: MNHNS, SASEGT.

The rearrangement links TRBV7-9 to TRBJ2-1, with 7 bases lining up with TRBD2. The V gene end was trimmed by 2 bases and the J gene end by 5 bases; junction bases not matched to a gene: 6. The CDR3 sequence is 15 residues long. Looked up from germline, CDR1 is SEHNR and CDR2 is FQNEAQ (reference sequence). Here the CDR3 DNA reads TGTGCCAGCAGCTTATTCCCTAGCGGTAACAATGAGCAGTTCTTC. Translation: CASSLFPSGNNEQFF.